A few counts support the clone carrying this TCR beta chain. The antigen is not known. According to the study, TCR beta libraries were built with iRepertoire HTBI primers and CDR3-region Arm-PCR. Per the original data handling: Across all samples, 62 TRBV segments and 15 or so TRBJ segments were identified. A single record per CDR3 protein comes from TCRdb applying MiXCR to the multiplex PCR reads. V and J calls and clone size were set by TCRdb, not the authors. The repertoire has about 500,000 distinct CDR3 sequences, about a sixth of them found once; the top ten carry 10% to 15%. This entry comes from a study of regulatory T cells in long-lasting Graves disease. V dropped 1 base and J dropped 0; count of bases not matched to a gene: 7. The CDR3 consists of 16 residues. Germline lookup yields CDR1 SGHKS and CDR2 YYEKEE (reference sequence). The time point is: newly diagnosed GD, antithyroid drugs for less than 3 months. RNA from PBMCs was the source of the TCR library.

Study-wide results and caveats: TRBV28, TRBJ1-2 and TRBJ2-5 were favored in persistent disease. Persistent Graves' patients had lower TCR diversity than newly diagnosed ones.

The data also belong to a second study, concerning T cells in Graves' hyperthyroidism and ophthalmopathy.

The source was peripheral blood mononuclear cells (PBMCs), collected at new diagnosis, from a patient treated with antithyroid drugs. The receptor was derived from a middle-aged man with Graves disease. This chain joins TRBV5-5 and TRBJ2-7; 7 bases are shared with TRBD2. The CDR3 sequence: CASSLRGGGGSYEQYF. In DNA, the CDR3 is TGTGCCAGCAGCTTGCGCGGCGGGGGTGGCTCCTACGAGCAGTACTTC.